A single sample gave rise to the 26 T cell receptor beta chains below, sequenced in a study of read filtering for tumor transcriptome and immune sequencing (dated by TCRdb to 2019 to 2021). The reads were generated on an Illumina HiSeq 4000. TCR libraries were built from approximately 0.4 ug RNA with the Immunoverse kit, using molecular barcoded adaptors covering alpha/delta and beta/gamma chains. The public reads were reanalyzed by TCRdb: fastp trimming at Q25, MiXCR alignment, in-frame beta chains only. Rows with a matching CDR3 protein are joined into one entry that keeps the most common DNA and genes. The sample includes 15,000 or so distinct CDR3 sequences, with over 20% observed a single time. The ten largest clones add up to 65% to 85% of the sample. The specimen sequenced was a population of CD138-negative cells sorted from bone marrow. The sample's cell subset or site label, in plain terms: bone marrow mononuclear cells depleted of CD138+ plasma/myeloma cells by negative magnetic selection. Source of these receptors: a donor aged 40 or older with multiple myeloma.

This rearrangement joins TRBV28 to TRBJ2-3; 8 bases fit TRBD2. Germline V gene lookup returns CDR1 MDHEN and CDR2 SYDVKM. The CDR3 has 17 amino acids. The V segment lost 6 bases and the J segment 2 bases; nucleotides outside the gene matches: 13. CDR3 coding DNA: TGTGCCAGCAGATCTGACTCCGGGACTAGGCCCACAGATACGCAGTATTTT. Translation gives CASRSDSGTRPTDTQYF. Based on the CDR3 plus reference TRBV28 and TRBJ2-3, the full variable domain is DVKVTQSSRYLVKRTGEKVFLECVQDMDHENMFWYRQDPGLGLRLIYFSYDVKMKEKGDIPEGYSVSREKKERFSLILESASTNQTSMYLCASRSDSGTRPTDTQYFGPGTRLTVL.

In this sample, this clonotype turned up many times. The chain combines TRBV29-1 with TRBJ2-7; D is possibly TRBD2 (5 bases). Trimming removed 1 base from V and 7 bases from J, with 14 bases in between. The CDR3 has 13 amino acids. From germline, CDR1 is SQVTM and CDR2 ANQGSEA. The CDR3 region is CSVEVQEDGEQYF. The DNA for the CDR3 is TGCAGCGTTGAAGTCCAGGAGGATGGTGAGCAGTACTTC.

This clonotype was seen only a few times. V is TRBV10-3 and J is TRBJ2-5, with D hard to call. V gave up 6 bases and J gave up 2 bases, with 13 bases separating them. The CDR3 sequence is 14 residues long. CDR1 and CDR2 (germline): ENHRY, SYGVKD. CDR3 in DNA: TGTGCCATCAGGCCCCGGGCCGATCAAGAGACCCAGTACTTC. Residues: CAIRPRADQETQYF.

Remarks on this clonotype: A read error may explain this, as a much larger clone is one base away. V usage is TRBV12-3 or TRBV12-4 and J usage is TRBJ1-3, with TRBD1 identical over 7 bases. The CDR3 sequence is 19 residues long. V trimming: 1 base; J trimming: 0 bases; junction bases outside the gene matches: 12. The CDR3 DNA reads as TGTGCCAGCAGTTTAGAGTTTTCGGGCGGACAGGACTCTGGAAACACCATATATTTT. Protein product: CASSLEFSGGQDSGNTIYF.

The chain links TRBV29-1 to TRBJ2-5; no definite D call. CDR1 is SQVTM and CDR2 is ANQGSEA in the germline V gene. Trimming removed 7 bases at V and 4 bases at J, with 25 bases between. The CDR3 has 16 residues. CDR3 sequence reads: CSAGGRTPGLPETQYF. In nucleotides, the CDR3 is TGCAGCGCTGGTGGGCGGACGCCTGGATTGCCAGAGACCCAGTACTTC.

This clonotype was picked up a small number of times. The CDR3 coding sequence is TGTGCCAGCAGCTTCAAGGCCGATAGCGGGGTGACATACAATGAGCAGTTCTTC. Protein: CASSFKADSGVTYNEQFF. V and J are TRBV11-2 and TRBJ2-1; 8 bases are a match to TRBD2. This CDR3 is 18 amino acids long. Germline CDR1 is SGHAT and CDR2 is FQNNGV. The junction had 14 bases not matched to a gene; V was cut back by 3 bases and J by 4 bases.

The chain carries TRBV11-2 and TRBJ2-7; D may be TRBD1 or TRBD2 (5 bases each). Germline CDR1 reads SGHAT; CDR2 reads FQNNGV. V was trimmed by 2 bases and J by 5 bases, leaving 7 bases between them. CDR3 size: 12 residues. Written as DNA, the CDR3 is TGTGCCAGCAGCTTAATGGGGGACGAGCAGTACTTC. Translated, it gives CASSLMGDEQYF.

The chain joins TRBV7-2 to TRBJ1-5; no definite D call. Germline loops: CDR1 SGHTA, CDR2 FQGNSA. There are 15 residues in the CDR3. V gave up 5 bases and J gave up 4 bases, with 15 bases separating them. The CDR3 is CASSPGDLTNQPQHF. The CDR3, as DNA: TGTGCCAGCAGCCCCGGCGACCTTACTAATCAGCCCCAGCATTTT.

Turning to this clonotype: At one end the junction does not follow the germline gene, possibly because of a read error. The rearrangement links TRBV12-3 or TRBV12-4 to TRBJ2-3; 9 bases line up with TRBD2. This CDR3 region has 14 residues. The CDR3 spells CASSIAGAADTQYF. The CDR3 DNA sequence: TGTGCCAGCAGTATAGCGGGAGCAGCGGATACGCAGTATTTT.

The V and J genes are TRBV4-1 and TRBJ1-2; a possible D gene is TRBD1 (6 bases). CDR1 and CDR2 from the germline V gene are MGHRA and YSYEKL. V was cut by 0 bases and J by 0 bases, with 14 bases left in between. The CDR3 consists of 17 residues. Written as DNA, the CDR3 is TGCGCCAGCAGCCAAGATGGGGCAGGGGAGACTAACTATGGCTACACCTTC. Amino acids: CASSQDGAGETNYGYTF.

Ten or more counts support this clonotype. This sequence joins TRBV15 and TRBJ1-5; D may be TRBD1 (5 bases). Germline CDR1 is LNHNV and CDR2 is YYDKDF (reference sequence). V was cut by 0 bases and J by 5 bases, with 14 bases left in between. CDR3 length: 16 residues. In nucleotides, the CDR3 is TGTGCCACCAGCAGAGATCTTGGGCAGGGTGATCAGCCCCAGCATTTT. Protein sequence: CATSRDLGQGDQPQHF.

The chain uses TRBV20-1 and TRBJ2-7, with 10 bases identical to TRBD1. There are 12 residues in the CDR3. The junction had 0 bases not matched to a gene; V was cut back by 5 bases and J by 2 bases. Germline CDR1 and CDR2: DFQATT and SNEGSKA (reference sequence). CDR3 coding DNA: TGCAGTGCTGGACAGGGGGCCTACGAGCAGTACTTC. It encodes CSAGQGAYEQYF.

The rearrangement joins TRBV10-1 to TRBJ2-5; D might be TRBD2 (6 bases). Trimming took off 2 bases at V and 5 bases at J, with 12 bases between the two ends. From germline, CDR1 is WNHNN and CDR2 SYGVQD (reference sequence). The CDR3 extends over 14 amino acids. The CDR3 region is CASSELTSKETQYF. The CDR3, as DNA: TGCGCCAGCAGTGAGCTGACTAGTAAGGAGACCCAGTACTTC.

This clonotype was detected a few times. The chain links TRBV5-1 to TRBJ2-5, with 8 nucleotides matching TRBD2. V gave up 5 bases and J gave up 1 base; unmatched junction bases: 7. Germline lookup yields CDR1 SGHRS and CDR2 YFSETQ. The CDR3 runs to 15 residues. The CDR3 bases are TGCGCCAGCAGATCGGGGGGGGACTTCCAAGAGACCCAGTACTTC. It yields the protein CASRSGGDFQETQYF.

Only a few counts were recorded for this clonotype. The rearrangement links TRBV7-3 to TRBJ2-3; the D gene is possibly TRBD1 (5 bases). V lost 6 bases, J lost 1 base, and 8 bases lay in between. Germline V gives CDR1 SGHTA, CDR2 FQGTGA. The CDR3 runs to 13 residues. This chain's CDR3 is CASRPTGTDTQYF. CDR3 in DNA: TGTGCCAGCAGGCCGACAGGCACAGATACGCAGTATTTT.

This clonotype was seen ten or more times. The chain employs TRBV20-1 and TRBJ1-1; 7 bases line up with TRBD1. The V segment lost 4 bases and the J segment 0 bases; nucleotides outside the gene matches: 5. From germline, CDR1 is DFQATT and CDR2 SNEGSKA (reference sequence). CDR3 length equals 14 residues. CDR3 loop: CSANRDSMNTEAFF. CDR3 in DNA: TGCAGTGCTAACCGGGACAGCATGAACACTGAAGCTTTCTTT.

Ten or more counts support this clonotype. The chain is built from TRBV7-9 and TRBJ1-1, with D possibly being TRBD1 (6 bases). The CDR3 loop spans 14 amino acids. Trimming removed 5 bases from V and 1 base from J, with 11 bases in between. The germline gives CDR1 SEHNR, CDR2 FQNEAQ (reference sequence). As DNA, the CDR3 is TGTGCCAGCAGCCTCGAAGGGGGGAACACTGAAGCTTTCTTT. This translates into CASSLEGGNTEAFF.

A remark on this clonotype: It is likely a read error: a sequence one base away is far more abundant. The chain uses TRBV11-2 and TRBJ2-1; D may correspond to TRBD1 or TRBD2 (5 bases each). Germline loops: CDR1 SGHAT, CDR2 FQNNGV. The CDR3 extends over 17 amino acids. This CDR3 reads CASSSPDPRGKYNERFF. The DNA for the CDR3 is TGTGCCAGCAGCTCCCCAGATCCCCGGGGCAAATACAATGAGCGGTTCTTC.

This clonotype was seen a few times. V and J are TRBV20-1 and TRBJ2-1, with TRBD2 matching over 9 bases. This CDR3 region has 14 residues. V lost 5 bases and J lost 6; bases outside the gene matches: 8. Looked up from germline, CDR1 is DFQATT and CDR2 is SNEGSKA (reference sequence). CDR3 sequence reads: CSARPAGGLNEQFF. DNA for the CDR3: TGCAGTGCTCGTCCAGCGGGGGGACTCAATGAGCAGTTCTTC.

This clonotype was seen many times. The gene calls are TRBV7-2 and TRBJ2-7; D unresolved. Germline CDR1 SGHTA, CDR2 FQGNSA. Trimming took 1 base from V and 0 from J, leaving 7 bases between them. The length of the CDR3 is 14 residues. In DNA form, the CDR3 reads TGTGCCAGCAGCTTAGTTGCCTCCTCCTACGAGCAGTACTTC. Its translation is CASSLVASSYEQYF.

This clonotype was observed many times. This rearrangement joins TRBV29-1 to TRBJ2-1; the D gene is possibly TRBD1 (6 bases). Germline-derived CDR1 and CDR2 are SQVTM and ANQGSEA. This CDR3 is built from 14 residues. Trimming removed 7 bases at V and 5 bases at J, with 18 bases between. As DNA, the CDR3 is TGCAGCGGCCTACCAGGGGTCACACACAATGAGCAGTTCTTC. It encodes CSGLPGVTHNEQFF.

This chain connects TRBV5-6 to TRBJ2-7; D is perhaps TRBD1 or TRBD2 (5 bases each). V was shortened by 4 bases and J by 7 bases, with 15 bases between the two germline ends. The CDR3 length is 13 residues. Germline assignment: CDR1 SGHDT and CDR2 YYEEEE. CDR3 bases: TGTGCCAGCAGCCGGGACCCAACTGGAGAGCAGTACTTC. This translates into CASSRDPTGEQYF. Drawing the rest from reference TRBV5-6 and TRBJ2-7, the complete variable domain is DAGVTQSPTHLIKTRGQQVTLRCSPKSGHDTVSWYQQALGQGPQFIFQYYEEEERQRGNFPDRFSGHQFPNYSSELNVNALLLGDSALYLCASSRDPTGEQYFGPGTRLTVT.

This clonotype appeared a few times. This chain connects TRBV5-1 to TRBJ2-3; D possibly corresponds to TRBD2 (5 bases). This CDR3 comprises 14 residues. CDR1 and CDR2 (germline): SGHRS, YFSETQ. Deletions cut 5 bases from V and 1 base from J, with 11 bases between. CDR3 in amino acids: CASRSGLGTDTQYF. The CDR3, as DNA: TGCGCCAGCAGGAGCGGCCTGGGCACAGATACGCAGTATTTT.

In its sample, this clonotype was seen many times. For the CDR3, the DNA is TGTGCCAGCAGTTTCCCCACCGGGGGGGCCCCAAACACCGGGGAGCTGTTTTTT. Its protein product is CASSFPTGGAPNTGELFF. This chain links TRBV2 with TRBJ2-2, with 8 bases lining up with TRBD2. The CDR3 loop spans 18 amino acids. CDR1 and CDR2 from the germline V gene are SNHLY and FYNNEI. J was trimmed by 2 bases and V by 5 bases; bases with no gene match: 13.

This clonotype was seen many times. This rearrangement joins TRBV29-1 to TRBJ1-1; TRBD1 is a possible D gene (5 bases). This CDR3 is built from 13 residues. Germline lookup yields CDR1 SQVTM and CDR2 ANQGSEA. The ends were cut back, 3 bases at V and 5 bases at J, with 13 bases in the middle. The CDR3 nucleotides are TGCAGCGTTGAGATTCGCAGGGAGACTGAAGCTTTCTTT. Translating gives CSVEIRRETEAFF.

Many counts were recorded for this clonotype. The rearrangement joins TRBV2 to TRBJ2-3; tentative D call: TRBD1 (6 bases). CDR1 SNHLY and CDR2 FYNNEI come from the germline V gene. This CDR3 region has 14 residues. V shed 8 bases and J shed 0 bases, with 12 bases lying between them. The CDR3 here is CASGKDRSTDTQYF. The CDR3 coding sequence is TGTGCCAGCGGGAAGGACAGAAGCACAGATACGCAGTATTTT. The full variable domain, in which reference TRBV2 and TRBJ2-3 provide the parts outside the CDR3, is EPEVTQTPSHQVTQMGQEVILRCVPISNHLYFYWYRQILGQKVEFLVSFYNNEISEKSEIFDDQFSVERPDGSNFTLKIRSTKLEDSAMYFCASGKDRSTDTQYFGPGTRLTVL.